These T cell receptor beta chains were read from a single sample in a study of post-analysis software for immune sequencing data. TCRdb ran MiXCR on the PCR reads and lists one entry per CDR3 protein. The sample lists hundreds of thousands of distinct CDR3 sequences; 25% to 30% were seen once. The sample taken for sequencing was blood. These receptors all come from a girl between 5 and 17 years old with multiple sclerosis. Each CDR3 is given with its conserved first and last residue. Fields, in order: J gene, clone size, D gene, V gene, CDR3 DNA, CDR3 protein. The D gene is left open where the match is weak. The listing skips clone size in some rows; elsewhere it reads once, few, many or a size class.

>TRBJ2-1|few|NA|TRBV5-1
TGCGCCAGCAGCTTGGTTTTGGGGCTAGCCACCTACAATGAGCAGTTCTTC
CASSLVLGLATYNEQFF
>TRBJ2-7|NA|TRBD1|TRBV18
TGTGCCAGCTCACACAAGGGACAGACCTACGAGCAGTACTTC
CASSHKGQTYEQYF
>TRBJ1-2|NA|TRBD1|TRBV7-2
TGTGCCAGCAGCGACTCCTTGGGACAGGGGAACTATGGCTACACCTTC
CASSDSLGQGNYGYTF
>TRBJ2-1|NA|NA|TRBV7-2
TGTGCCAGCCTAAGCGGAGGGGGCCATGAGCAGTTCTTC
CASLSGGGHEQFF
>TRBJ2-3|NA|NA|TRBV28
TGTGCCAGCAAAAGACAGCAAAGCACAGATACGCAGTATTTT
CASKRQQSTDTQYF
>TRBJ2-1|NA|NA|TRBV5-1
TGCGCCAGCCTTGAAGGGCCCTCCTACAATGAGCAGTTCTTC
CASLEGPSYNEQFF
>TRBJ2-7|NA|NA|TRBV7-8
TGTGCCAGCAGCCCTGCTCTCGCTACAGGAGACTACGAGCAGTACTTC
CASSPALATGDYEQYF
>TRBJ2-4|NA|NA|TRBV10-2
TGCGCCAGCAGTGAGTCCTGGGGACCCCAGGGAAACATTCAGTACTTC
CASSESWGPQGNIQYF
>TRBJ2-5|NA|TRBD2|TRBV7-2
TGTGCCGGCAGCTTAGCGACTAGCGGGGAGCAGTACTTC
CAGSLATSGEQYF
>TRBJ2-1|NA|TRBD1|TRBV28
TGTGCCAGCAGGGGACAGGGCCACAATGAGCAGTTCTTC
CASRGQGHNEQFF
>TRBJ2-5|NA|NA|TRBV18
TGTGCCAGCTCACCAAATCAGGGGCGGGGAGAGACCCAGTACTTC
CASSPNQGRGETQYF
>TRBJ2-5|NA|NA|TRBV6-5
TGTGCCAGCAGTTACTCGATAGGCAGGGGGGGACGTAGTCGTTTGGAGACCCAGTACTTC
CASSYSIGRGGRSRLETQYF
>TRBJ2-4|NA|NA|TRBV13
TGTGCCAGCAGCTTATTGGGGGAGCGCGAGACAAACATTCAGTACTTC
CASSLLGERETNIQYF
>TRBJ1-5|few|NA|TRBV21-1
TGTGCCAGCAGCAAAGTCCTGAATCAGCCCCAGCATTTT
CASSKVLNQPQHF
>TRBJ1-5|NA|NA|TRBV20-1
TGCAGTGCTAGAGGAGTGGGAAATCAGCCCCAGCATTTT
CSARGVGNQPQHF
>TRBJ2-1|NA|NA|TRBV7-2
TGTGCCAGCAGCTTTAGCGGTGGCGGCTACAATGAGCAGTTCTTC
CASSFSGGGYNEQFF
>TRBJ2-7|many|TRBD1|TRBV20-1
TGCAGTGCACCATTCCTAGGACAGGGGTACTACGAGCAGTACTTC
CSAPFLGQGYYEQYF
>TRBJ2-3|many|TRBD1|TRBV3-1
TGTGCCAGCAGCCCTATGGGACAGGGTGGAAATACGCAGTATTTT
CASSPMGQGGNTQYF
>TRBJ2-7|few|NA|TRBV6-1
TGTGCCAGCAGCATCTCGCCGACGACAACCTACGAGCAGTACTTC
CASSISPTTTYEQYF
>TRBJ1-2|many|NA|TRBV9
TGTGCCAGCAGCGTAGACCCGGAGTTCACGGGTGGCTACACCTTC
CASSVDPEFTGGYTF
>TRBJ1-1|few|NA|TRBV5-1
TGCGCCAGCAGCCCAACGGTGGGGGGGTTTGACACTGAAGCTTTCTTT
CASSPTVGGFDTEAFF
>TRBJ2-7|few|NA|TRBV29-1
TGCAGCGTTGAAGATGAGGGGGACCCTTCCTACGAGCAGTACTTC
CSVEDEGDPSYEQYF
>TRBJ2-1|NA|TRBD2|TRBV2
TGTGCCAGCAGGGAGCGGGGGAGCTCCTACAATGAGCAGTTCTTC
CASRERGSSYNEQFF
>TRBJ1-2|few|TRBD1|TRBV20-1
TGCAGTGCTAGCTCAGGGGGGCAGAGCTATGGCTACACCTTC
CSASSGGQSYGYTF
>TRBJ1-1|NA|NA|TRBV20-1
TGCAGTGTTCCAGTGGGGAACACTGAAGCTTTCTTT
CSVPVGNTEAFF
>TRBJ2-7|NA|NA|TRBV4-1
TGCGCCAGCAGCCAGAACAGGGATGCAGTCCACGAGCAGTACTTC
CASSQNRDAVHEQYF
>TRBJ2-7|NA|NA|TRBV28
TGTGCCAGCAGGGCGGAGCAGGGAATGCTCGAGCAGTACTTC
CASRAEQGMLEQYF
>TRBJ2-3|NA|NA|TRBV7-9
TGTGCCAGCAGCTTAGTGGCGGAGGGCACGCAGTATTTT
CASSLVAEGTQYF
>TRBJ2-3|once|NA|TRBV15
TGTGTCACCAGCAGAGATCGAGCAAATACGCAGTATTTT
CVTSRDRANTQYF
>TRBJ1-2|few|NA|TRBV18
TGTGCCAGCTCACCACCGAAAGCTGGGGCATCGGGCTATGGCTACACCTTC
CASSPPKAGASGYGYTF
>TRBJ2-5|few|TRBD2|TRBV20-1
TGCAGTGCTAGCATCGGGACTAGCGGGAGGGGCTTCCAGACCCAGTACTTC
CSASIGTSGRGFQTQYF
>TRBJ1-1|few|NA|TRBV7-9
TGTGCCAGCAGCCCCACCCGGGGGGCTGAAGCTTTCTTT
CASSPTRGAEAFF
>TRBJ1-3|NA|NA|TRBV12-3/TRBV12-4
TGTGCCAGCAGTTCGTCGGACATATACTCTGGAAACACCATATATTTT
CASSSSDIYSGNTIYF
>TRBJ2-2|few|NA|TRBV27
TGTGCCAGCAGTTTTAGGGGGTGGACCGGGGAGCTGTTTTTT
CASSFRGWTGELFF
>TRBJ2-1|few|NA|TRBV28
TGTGCCAGCAGTTTCGGGAGCGTAAGTGAGCAGTTCTTC
CASSFGSVSEQFF
>TRBJ1-5|NA|NA|TRBV28
TGTGCCAGCAGTTTTGGGGGCATAGGACAGCCCCAGCATTTT
CASSFGGIGQPQHF
>TRBJ2-1|NA|NA|TRBV12-3/TRBV12-4
TGTGCCAGCAGTTTAGGGGGGACCGCAAATGAGCAGTTCTTC
CASSLGGTANEQFF
>TRBJ2-5|NA|NA|TRBV29-1
TGCAGCGTAGATAAGACAGGCGGCCAGGAGACCCAGTACTTC
CSVDKTGGQETQYF
>TRBJ2-2|once|NA|TRBV6-1
TGTGCCAGCAGTATAAGCCCGAACACCGGGGAGCTGTTTTTT
CASSISPNTGELFF
>TRBJ2-3|few|TRBD1|TRBV4-2
TGTGCCAGCAGCCAAGAAAGGGGGCGGAGAGATACGCAGTATTTT
CASSQERGRRDTQYF
>TRBJ2-7|few|NA|TRBV10-3
TGTGCCATCAGTGATATTTCCGTCCGCAAGGGAACCTACGAGCAGTACTTC
CAISDISVRKGTYEQYF
>TRBJ2-1|few|TRBD2|TRBV7-2
TGTGCCAGCAGCCAGGGACTAGCGGGATTTCGTGAGCAGTTCTTC
CASSQGLAGFREQFF
>TRBJ1-1|few|NA|TRBV5-5
TGTGCCAGCAGCTTGGCGGGGTCCCCTGAAGCTTTCTTT
CASSLAGSPEAFF
>TRBJ2-5|NA|TRBD2|TRBV9
TGTGCCAGCAGCCTCGTGGGACTAGAATCCAATGAGCAGTACTTC
CASSLVGLESNEQYF
>TRBJ1-5|few|TRBD1|TRBV2
TGTGCCAGCGGGACAGGGGCTCAGCCCCAGCATTTT
CASGTGAQPQHF
>TRBJ2-5|few|TRBD1|TRBV6-1
TGTGCCAGCAGGTCAACGGGACAGGGGGCTCCAGGGCAGTACTTC
CASRSTGQGAPGQYF
>TRBJ2-1|NA|TRBD2|TRBV7-2
TGTTCTAGCGGGATCTACAATGAGCAGTTCTTC
CSSGIYNEQFF
>TRBJ2-5|NA|NA|TRBV2
TGTGCCAGCAGTGAACCACCGCACGTAAATAAAGAGACCCAGTACTTC
CASSEPPHVNKETQYF
>TRBJ2-1|few|NA|TRBV7-2
TGTGCCAGCAGCTCCTCGTCCCGCTCCAATATAAGAAATGAGCAGTTCTTC
CASSSSSRSNIRNEQFF
>TRBJ2-3|NA|NA|TRBV19
TGTGCCAGTAGTACTCACAACACAGATACGCAGTATTTT
CASSTHNTDTQYF
>TRBJ2-3|NA|NA|TRBV6-6
TGTGCCAGCAGTTACAATAGAGGGGGGGAAACAGGGTCGTATTTT
CASSYNRGGETGSYF
>TRBJ2-7|NA|NA|TRBV4-3
TGCGCCAGCAGCCAGGGAACAGGGTGCTACGAGCAGTACTTC
CASSQGTGCYEQYF
>TRBJ2-1|few|NA|TRBV6-5
TGTGCCAGCAGCCCCCAAGAATACAATGAGCAGTTCTTC
CASSPQEYNEQFF
>TRBJ2-3|NA|TRBD2|TRBV20-1
TGCAGTGCTAAAGATTGGACTAGCGGGGGTAGCACAGATACGCAGTATTTT
CSAKDWTSGGSTDTQYF
>TRBJ2-6|few|NA|TRBV10-2
TGCGCCAGCAGCGGCATTCCTGGGGCGCAGAGCTCTGGGGCCAACGTCCTGACTTTC
CASSGIPGAQSSGANVLTF
>TRBJ1-2|NA|TRBD1|TRBV9
TGTGCCAGCAGCGTTAGGACAGGCGGCTACACCTTC
CASSVRTGGYTF
>TRBJ2-5|NA|TRBD2|TRBV7-2
TGTGCCAGCAGCTTAGAAGGGGGATACACTAGCGGGAGTTATGAGCAGTACTTC
CASSLEGGYTSGSYEQYF
>TRBJ2-3|once|NA|TRBV27
TGTGCCAGCGGTTTACAGGAGAGCACAGATACGCAGTATTTT
CASGLQESTDTQYF
>TRBJ2-3|many|NA|TRBV7-2
TGTGCCAGCAGCTTAGTGACGTTTATGGGAAATACGCAGTATTTT
CASSLVTFMGNTQYF